This T cell receptor (beta chain) appears in the sequencing data of a study of T cells after yellow fever vaccination. This clonotype was seen repeatedly, ten times or more. TCRdb redid the calling of the 5' RACE reads with MiXCR, one entry per CDR3 protein. The table lists about 120,000 distinct CDR3 sequences, under 9% of them singletons. The CDR3 has 17 residues. The trim removed 4 bases at V and 2 bases at J, leaving 7 bases unmatched. Material: CD8+ T cells sorted from PBMCs, obtained 45 days after the yellow fever booster vaccination. The source of this sequence is a man aged 30-40 years who received the YFV17D yellow fever vaccine. This chain uses TRBV12-3 or TRBV12-4 with TRBJ2-3; 12 nucleotides agree with TRBD2. The CDR3 is CASSSKGLAGFTDTQYF. In nucleotides, the CDR3 is TGTGCCAGCAGTTCGAAAGGACTAGCGGGATTCACAGATACGCAGTATTTT.